The 2 T cell receptor beta chains below were found in one sample sequenced in a study of cytomegalovirus exposure and HLA in healthy donors. The primer mix had 60 Vbeta and 13 Jbeta primers. Here immunoSEQ multiplex PCR was the method, and the copy in TCRdb shows in-frame clones only, minus some. In the table there are a few hundred thousand clones, roughly four fifths of which are singletons. Sequenced material: PBMCs. Source of these receptors: a girl aged 2 to 10 in good health and CMV-seronegative.

Written as DNA, the CDR3 is TGTGCCAGCAGTGAAAAAGGTCGACTAAAGGATGAGCAGTTCTTC. Translation gives CASSEKGRLKDEQFF. V is TRBV2 and J is TRBJ2-1, with D possibly being TRBD2 (5 bases). Looked up from germline, CDR1 is SNHLY and CDR2 is FYNNEI. Trimming stripped 2 bases from V and 8 bases from J, with 16 bases between. There are 15 residues in the CDR3.

V and J are TRBV5-4 and TRBJ2-1; perhaps TRBD2 as D (6 bases). Trimming left V 4 bases short and J 5 bases short, with 10 bases between. This CDR3 is 13 amino acids long. Germline CDR1 SGHNT, CDR2 YYREEE (reference sequence). The CDR3: CASSVTSDNEQFF. The CDR3, as DNA: TGTGCCAGCAGCGTGACTAGTGACAATGAGCAGTTCTTC. Based on the CDR3 plus reference TRBV5-4 and TRBJ2-1, the full variable domain is ETGVTQSPTHLIKTRGQQVTLRCSSQSGHNTVSWYQQALGQGPQFIFQYYREEENGRGNFPPRFSGLQFPNYSSELNVNALELDDSALYLCASSVTSDNEQFFGPGTRLTVL.